The source of this TCR beta chain is a study of T cell responses to AZD1222 COVID-19 vaccine. Findings and limits, study-wide: Donor demographics were predominantly white British with a female majority; clonal diversity may be underestimated. Just a handful of people given AZD1222 tested seropositive at baseline.

Concerning this clone: Antigen unknown.

V lost 8 bases, J lost 3 bases, and 19 bases lay in between. The germline CDR1 and CDR2 sequences are KGHDR and SFDVKD. The CDR3 has 16 amino acids. Clones were sequenced by immunoSEQ multiplex PCR, and TCRdb holds only the in-frame ones, with some missing. The repertoire holds about 180,000 clones, 85% to 90% seen once, with 1.5% to 2% in the top ten. Sequenced material: peripheral blood, taken on day 0 of AZD1222 vaccination. The chain couples TRBV24-1 to TRBJ1-5; no clear D. The clonotype comes from an adult in good health. The CDR3 DNA reads as TGTGCCACCACCCTGATAGGACTCCGTTACAATCAGCCCCAGCATTTT. Protein sequence: CATTLIGLRYNQPQHF.